These 25 T cell receptor beta chains were sequenced from one sample in a study of blood T cell repertoires in COVID-19. Produced via immunoSEQ multiplex PCR; TCRdb's table is partial and in-frame only. The sample lists around 230,000 clones; around 86% were seen once. The source material was PBMCs or T cells enriched from blood (not recorded which). These receptors were taken from a woman aged 40 to 49 with acute COVID-19.

This sequence joins TRBV19 and TRBJ2-2, with 10 bases matching TRBD2. In germline, CDR1 is LNHDA, CDR2 SQIVND (reference sequence). With V trimmed by 2 bases and J by 6 bases, 0 bases remained unmatched. CDR3 length: 14 residues. CDR3 sequence (DNA): TGTGCCAGTAGTATACTAGCGGGGGCCGGGGAGCTGTTTTTT. It yields the protein CASSILAGAGELFF.

This chain connects TRBV19 to TRBJ1-3; D remains ambiguous. The length of the CDR3 is 15 residues. The ends were cut back, 11 bases at V and 0 bases at J, with 17 bases in the middle. Germline assignment: CDR1 LNHDA and CDR2 SQIVND (reference sequence). The CDR3 region is CACGGGISSGNTIYF. CDR3 bases: TGTGCCTGCGGTGGTGGCATCAGCTCTGGAAACACCATATATTTT.

The genes are TRBV7-2 and TRBJ2-6, with TRBD2 matching over 10 bases. V lost 2 bases to trimming and J lost 2 bases; unmatched junction nucleotides: 0. Germline V gives CDR1 SGHTA, CDR2 FQGNSA. The CDR3 consists of 16 residues. CDR3 protein: CASSLSGGAGANVLTF. For the CDR3, the DNA is TGTGCCAGCAGCTTAAGCGGGGGGGCTGGGGCCAACGTCCTGACTTTC.

The chain links TRBV5-4 to TRBJ1-6; 8 positions agree with TRBD1. The V gene's germline CDR1 is SGHNT and CDR2 YYREEE (reference sequence). V was pared by 0 bases and J by 8 bases, with 4 bases of the junction left unmatched. This CDR3 is 15 amino acids long. CDR3 sequence (DNA): TGTGCCAGCAGCTTGGCAGGGGGCGCGGATTCACCCCTCCACTTT. Encoded protein: CASSLAGGADSPLHF.

J is TRBJ1-6 and V is TRBV9; TRBD1 matches 7 bases. Losses at the gene ends were 5 bases for V and 5 bases for J; bases not matched to a gene: 1. The germline V gene has CDR1 SGDLS and CDR2 YYNGEE. The CDR3 sequence is 13 residues long. The CDR3 DNA follows: TGTGCCAGCAGTACAGGGGATAATTCACCCCTCCACTTT. This codes for CASSTGDNSPLHF.

The chain couples TRBV12-3 or TRBV12-4 to TRBJ2-7, with 7 bases identical to TRBD1. V dropped 6 bases and J dropped 1; count of bases not matched to a gene: 3. The CDR3 loop spans 13 amino acids. The CDR3 sequence is CASSRTGSYEQYV. The CDR3 DNA sequence: TGTGCCAGCAGCCGGACAGGATCCTACGAGCAGTACGTC.

The J gene is TRBJ1-3, the V gene TRBV2; D might be TRBD1 (5 bases). V was cut by 6 bases and J by 7 bases, with 10 bases left in between. Germline CDR1 reads SNHLY; CDR2 reads FYNNEI. The CDR3 extends over 12 amino acids. The DNA of the CDR3 is TGTGCCAGCAGACGAGACAGCAACACCATATATTTT. It is translated as CASRRDSNTIYF.

The chain couples TRBV14 to TRBJ1-1, with D maybe TRBD1 (5 bases). CDR1 SGHDN and CDR2 FVKESK come from the germline V gene. This CDR3 has 17 residues. V was shortened by 2 bases and J by 4 bases, with 20 bases between the two germline ends. The CDR3 spells CASSQRGLSARSTEAFF. CDR3 nucleotide sequence: TGTGCCAGCAGCCAAAGGGGTCTTTCGGCAAGGAGCACTGAAGCTTTCTTT.

The chain couples TRBV9 to TRBJ2-1, with 7 nucleotides matching TRBD2. The germline gives CDR1 SGDLS, CDR2 YYNGEE. CDR3 size: 18 residues. Trimming at V came to 3 bases and at J to 0 bases, leaving 12 bases not matched to a gene. CDR3 loop: CASSDRLLAPDSYNEQFF. In DNA, the CDR3 is TGTGCCAGCAGCGACCGATTACTAGCGCCGGACTCCTACAATGAGCAGTTCTTC.

V gene TRBV7-2 combines with J gene TRBJ1-1; possibly TRBD1 for D (5 bases). The CDR3 has 13 amino acids. Deletions cut 0 bases from V and 10 bases from J, with 12 bases between. From germline, CDR1 is SGHTA and CDR2 FQGNSA. CDR3 coding DNA: TGTGCCAGCAGCTTAGCCGCGGGGGAGGGAGCTTTCTTT. Its protein is CASSLAAGEGAFF.

Remarks on this clone: Other DNA sequences within the sample encode an identical CDR3. The chain employs TRBV5-1 and TRBJ1-2; 7 nucleotides match TRBD1. Germline CDR1 SGHRS, CDR2 YFSETQ. V dropped 3 bases and J dropped 8; count of bases not matched to a gene: 1. The CDR3 length is 11 residues. The CDR3 sequence is CASSSGGGYTF. In DNA, the CDR3 is TGCGCCAGCAGCTCAGGGGGAGGCTACACCTTC.

The chain's CDR3 is CATSDPRGGDQPQHF. Here the CDR3 DNA reads TGTGCCACCAGTGACCCCCGGGGGGGCGATCAGCCCCAGCATTTT. This rearrangement joins TRBV24-1 to TRBJ1-5; tentative D call: TRBD1 (6 bases). The CDR3 has 15 amino acids. Trimming shortened V by 4 bases and J by 5 bases, and 14 bases separated the two germline ends. The germline V gene has CDR1 KGHDR and CDR2 SFDVKD.

Here the CDR3 reads CASSSGLAGVTQETQYF. For the CDR3, the DNA is TGTGCCAGCAGCTCCGGACTAGCGGGGGTTACCCAAGAGACCCAGTACTTC. This sequence joins TRBV4-2 and TRBJ2-5; 13 bases are shared with TRBD2. J lost 1 base, V lost 5 bases, and 7 bases had no gene match. Germline values: CDR1 LGHNA, CDR2 YNFKEQ. The CDR3 consists of 17 residues.

This rearrangement joins TRBV5-1 to TRBJ2-5, with D perhaps matching TRBD1 (5 bases). CDR1 SGHRS and CDR2 YFSETQ come from the germline V gene. V lost 2 bases and J 1 base, leaving 9 bases between the germline ends. The CDR3 is made up of 14 amino acids. The CDR3 region is CASSLIQGQETQYF. The CDR3 DNA is TGCGCCAGCAGCTTAATTCAGGGCCAAGAGACCCAGTACTTC.

The rearrangement links TRBV2 to TRBJ1-1; 8 bases map to TRBD1. The CDR3 consists of 13 residues. Trimming at V came to 4 bases and at J to 9 bases, leaving 7 bases not matched to a gene. Per the germline V gene, CDR1 is SNHLY and CDR2 is FYNNEI. The CDR3 coding sequence is TGTGCCAGCAGTGGGACAGGGTCTTTGAAAGCTTTCTTT. It is translated as CASSGTGSLKAFF.

The count of this clone is one. The genes are TRBV19 and TRBJ2-2; D might be TRBD1 (6 bases). This CDR3 is 14 amino acids long. CDR1 and CDR2 (germline): LNHDA, SQIVND (reference sequence). V dropped 2 bases and J dropped 5 bases, with 9 bases sitting between them. This CDR3 is CASSITGTTGELFF. The CDR3 region has the DNA TGTGCCAGTAGTATAACAGGGACGACCGGGGAGCTGTTTTTT. Filled out from reference TRBV19 and TRBJ2-2, the complete variable domain reads DGGITQSPKYLFRKEGQNVTLSCEQNLNHDAMYWYRQDPGQGLRLIYYSQIVNDFQKGDIAEGYSVSREKKESFPLTVTSAQKNPTAFYLCASSITGTTGELFFGEGSRLTVL.

The chain has TRBV5-1 and TRBJ2-2; D might be TRBD1 (6 bases). This CDR3 is 15 amino acids long. Germline CDR1 and CDR2: SGHRS and YFSETQ. Trimming removed 5 bases from V and 0 bases from J, with 11 bases in between. The CDR3 DNA reads as TGCGCCAGCAGGACCGGGACAACGAACACCGGGGAGCTGTTTTTT. It yields the protein CASRTGTTNTGELFF.

This clone was found once. The chain combines TRBV7-2 with TRBJ1-2; 7 positions match TRBD1. The CDR3 runs to 14 residues. Losses at the gene ends were 1 base for V and 8 bases for J; bases not matched to a gene: 7. CDR1 is SGHTA, CDR2 FQGNSA, per germline. The CDR3 sequence: CASSLDRQGGGYTF. CDR3 bases: TGTGCCAGCAGCTTAGATCGACAGGGTGGAGGCTACACCTTC.

This clone has more than one count but fewer than ten. This sequence joins TRBV29-1 and TRBJ1-5; D not resolved. Germline assignment: CDR1 SQVTM and CDR2 ANQGSEA. V was shortened by 4 bases and J by 2 bases, with 9 bases between the two germline ends. The CDR3 loop spans 13 amino acids. CDR3 nucleotide sequence: TGCAGCGTTGGTGCGGGTGGCAATCAGCCCCAGCATTTT. Translation gives CSVGAGGNQPQHF.

This chain uses TRBV19 with TRBJ1-5; 10 nucleotides agree with TRBD1. The V gene end was trimmed by 7 bases and the J gene end by 0 bases; junction bases not matched to a gene: 27. Germline values: CDR1 LNHDA, CDR2 SQIVND (reference sequence). The CDR3 extends over 23 amino acids. The DNA for the CDR3 is TGTGCCAGTACAAGATGGCTGGGACAGGGGATGGCGTATCCCCCCAATAGCAATCAGCCCCAGCATTTT. The encoded protein is CASTRWLGQGMAYPPNSNQPQHF. The variable domain in full, completed from reference TRBV19 and TRBJ1-5, reads DGGITQSPKYLFRKEGQNVTLSCEQNLNHDAMYWYRQDPGQGLRLIYYSQIVNDFQKGDIAEGYSVSREKKESFPLTVTSAQKNPTAFYLCASTRWLGQGMAYPPNSNQPQHFGDGTRLSIL.

V usage is TRBV19 and J usage is TRBJ1-5, with D possibly matching TRBD1 (5 bases). Trimming removed 5 bases at V and 4 bases at J, with 9 bases between. The CDR3 runs 13 residues. Germline V gene data show CDR1 as LNHDA and CDR2 as SQIVND (reference sequence). CDR3 amino acids: CASSDAGNQPQHF. The CDR3 region has the DNA TGTGCCAGTAGTGACGCAGGGAATCAGCCCCAGCATTTT.

The rearrangement uses TRBV19 and TRBJ2-7; D might be TRBD2 (6 bases). The germline gives CDR1 LNHDA, CDR2 SQIVND (reference sequence). The V end lost 5 bases, the J end lost 3 bases, and 17 bases lay between the germline ends. This CDR3 contains 15 residues. CDR3 DNA: TGTGCCAGTAGTCGCGGGACGGGACCTTTCTACGAGCAGTACGTC. Its protein product is CASSRGTGPFYEQYV.

The chain is built from TRBV19 and TRBJ2-7; 9 nucleotides line up with TRBD1. The CDR3 is made up of 13 amino acids. Germline V gene data show CDR1 as LNHDA and CDR2 as SQIVND (reference sequence). V was pared by 6 bases and J by 1 base, with 1 base of the junction left unmatched. The CDR3 reads CASRGTGSYEQYF. The CDR3 nucleotides are TGTGCCAGTAGAGGGACAGGGTCCTACGAGCAGTACTTC.

The chain is built from TRBV10-3 and TRBJ2-1; TRBD1 aligns across 7 bases. The V segment lost 3 bases and the J segment 9 bases; nucleotides outside the gene matches: 2. CDR1 and CDR2 (germline): ENHRY, SYGVKD. CDR3 length equals 12 residues. The CDR3 loop reads CAISETGAEQFF. DNA of the CDR3: TGTGCCATCAGTGAAACAGGGGCTGAGCAGTTCTTC.

The CDR3 DNA is TGCGCCAGCAGCCAAATCGACAGGGGTTTCTATCAGCCCCAGCATTTT. Its translation is CASSQIDRGFYQPQHF. The chain has TRBV4-1 and TRBJ1-5; 8 bases are shared with TRBD1. Germline trimming cut 2 bases from V and 5 bases from J; bases unmatched to any gene: 8. This CDR3 is built from 16 residues. Germline CDR1 and CDR2: MGHRA and YSYEKL.